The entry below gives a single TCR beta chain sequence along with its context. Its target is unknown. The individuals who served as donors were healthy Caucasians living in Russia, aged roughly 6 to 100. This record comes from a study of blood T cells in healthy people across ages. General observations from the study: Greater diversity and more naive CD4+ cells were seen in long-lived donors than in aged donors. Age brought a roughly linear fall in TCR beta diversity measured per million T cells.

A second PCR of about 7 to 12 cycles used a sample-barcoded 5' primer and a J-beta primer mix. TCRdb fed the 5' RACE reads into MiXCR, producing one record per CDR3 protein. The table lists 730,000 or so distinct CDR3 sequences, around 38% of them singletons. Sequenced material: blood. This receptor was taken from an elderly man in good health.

CDR3 in amino acids: CAIRIPGRDSYEQYF. The CDR3 DNA sequence: TGTGCCATCAGGATTCCGGGACGGGACTCCTACGAGCAGTACTTC. The rearrangement joins TRBV2 to TRBJ2-7; tentatively, D is TRBD1 or TRBD2 (5 bases each). The CDR3 contains 15 residues. V was shortened by 10 bases and J by 0 bases, with 19 bases between the two germline ends. The germline CDR1 and CDR2 sequences are SNHLY and FYNNEI.